One TCR beta chain is described in this entry. Its antigen is not identified. Profiled with immunoSEQ multiplex PCR; TCRdb holds only in-frame clones, not every one. The data show fewer than 850,000 clones, with about 96% seen just once and less than 0.25% held by the top ten. This specimen comes from a study of shared clonotypes between healthy human individuals. The naive CD8 fraction comprised CD45RO-negative cells positively selected for CCR7 and excluded terminally differentiated effector memory CD45RA+ cells. The germline CDR1 and CDR2 sequences are SNHLY and FYNNEI. The CDR3 sequence is 14 residues long. Trimming at V came to 6 bases and at J to 4 bases, leaving 5 bases not matched to a gene. Overall study findings and caveats: Generation probabilities of non-shared clonotypes were lower (relative to those shared by all four donors).

Sequenced input: naive CD8+ T cells sorted from blood. The V gene is TRBV2, the J gene TRBJ2-1; TRBD1 aligns across 8 bases. The source is a man under 40 in good health. For the CDR3, the DNA is TGTGCCAGCAGCCCTGGACAGGGATACAATGAGCAGTTCTTC. Protein sequence: CASSPGQGYNEQFF.